This is a list of T cell receptor beta chains from one sample in a study of T cell responses to AZD1222 COVID-19 vaccine. The data were produced by immunoSEQ multiplex PCR, yet TCRdb's version contains in-frame clones alone and is incomplete. The sample has approximately 160,000 clones, around 94% seen once; the top ten hold about 4.6%. This sample comprised peripheral blood, obtained 28 days after the second AZD1222 dose. These receptors were taken from an adult who received the AZD1222 COVID-19 vaccine. Both conserved end residues are part of each CDR3. D genes are given only for firm matches. Part of the rows lack a size; the others show once, few, many or a class for expanded clones.

clone_size	v_call	d_call	j_call	cdr3_nt	cdr3_aa
NA	TRBV5-1	TRBD2	TRBJ2-3	TGCGCCAGCAGCTTGGCCGTAAGCGGGAGGGTCACAGATACGCAGTATTTT	CASSLAVSGRVTDTQYF
NA	TRBV5-1	TRBD1	TRBJ2-3	TGCGCCAGCAGCAGACAGGGCTCAGATACGCAGTATTTT	CASSRQGSDTQYF
once	TRBV7-8	NA	TRBJ2-1	TGTGCCAGCAGCCCCCGACTGGAGTACAATGAGCAGTTCTTC	CASSPRLEYNEQFF
NA	TRBV4-1	NA	TRBJ1-3	TGCGCCAGCAGCCAACCCCGGATACCCGGAAACACCATATATTTT	CASSQPRIPGNTIYF
NA	TRBV6-1	TRBD2	TRBJ2-2	TGTGCCAGCAGTGGTCATACCAGGGACTACGCCGGGGAGCTGTTTTTT	CASSGHTRDYAGELFF
NA	TRBV12-3/TRBV12-4	NA	TRBJ1-1	TGTGCCAGCAGTTTGCACACTGAAGCTTTCTTT	CASSLHTEAFF
NA	TRBV10-1	TRBD1	TRBJ1-2	TGCGCCAGCGTTGTACTAGGCAGGGGGCAGGTTGGCTACACCTTC	CASVVLGRGQVGYTF
NA	TRBV2	NA	TRBJ1-1	TGTGCCAGCAAAGAGGGCGGTTCGGGGTGGACTGAAGCTTTCTTT	CASKEGGSGWTEAFF
NA	TRBV7-8	NA	TRBJ2-7	TGTGCCAGTATGATGGGCTACGAGCAGTACTTC	CASMMGYEQYF
NA	TRBV7-9	NA	TRBJ2-7	TGTGCCAGCAGCCATACGGACCGCTACGAGCAGTACTTC	CASSHTDRYEQYF
NA	TRBV20-1	NA	TRBJ2-2	TGCAGTGCCCCCGTTATGGGGGAGCTGTTTTTT	CSAPVMGELFF
NA	TRBV2	TRBD1	TRBJ2-7	TGTGCCAGCCAGACAGGGACCTACGAGCAGTACTTC	CASQTGTYEQYF
NA	TRBV30	TRBD2	TRBJ2-1	TGTGCCTGGATGGATGTGGGACTAGCGGGAGTCGGTTCCTACAATGAGCAGTTCTTC	CAWMDVGLAGVGSYNEQFF
NA	TRBV28	NA	TRBJ2-5	TGTGCCAGCAGTTTTTGGGGACGGGGGCAAGAGACCCAGTACTTC	CASSFWGRGQETQYF
NA	TRBV7-9	NA	TRBJ1-1	TGTGCCAGCAGCACTCCGATCACTGAAGCTTTCTTT	CASSTPITEAFF
NA	TRBV6-5	NA	TRBJ1-1	TGTGCCAGCAGTCGGACAGACATGAACACTGAAGCTTTCTTT	CASSRTDMNTEAFF
NA	TRBV27	NA	TRBJ1-1	TGTGCCAGCAGTTTCTATGTGAACACTGAAGCTTTCTTT	CASSFYVNTEAFF
NA	TRBV6-6	NA	TRBJ1-1	TGTGCCAGCAGTAAGTCGGACATTGAAGCTTTCTTT	CASSKSDIEAFF
NA	TRBV4-3	NA	TRBJ1-4	TGCGCCAGCAGGAGGGGTGGGGAAAAACTGTTTTTT	CASRRGGEKLFF
NA	TRBV4-1	TRBD2	TRBJ2-7	TGCGCCAGCAGCCAAGGTTTTTTGGGCGGGAGGACCTACGAGCAGTACTTC	CASSQGFLGGRTYEQYF
NA	TRBV4-1	NA	TRBJ2-7	TGCGCCAGCAGCCAGAGGTTAGCGGATTACTACGAGCAGTACTTC	CASSQRLADYYEQYF
NA	TRBV7-9	TRBD2	TRBJ2-7	TGTGCCAGCACCGCCACTAGCGGCGTAAACGAGCAGTACTTC	CASTATSGVNEQYF
once	TRBV13	NA	TRBJ1-4	TGTGCCAGCAGCTTAGGAGCCGATTGGAATGAAAAACTGTTTTTT	CASSLGADWNEKLFF
once	TRBV29-1	NA	TRBJ1-2	TGCAGCGTCATGACCACCGGGACGCTAAACTATGGCTACACCTTC	CSVMTTGTLNYGYTF
NA	TRBV4-1	NA	TRBJ1-6	TGCGCCAGCAGCCCAGGGACACCGAGGGGCTCACCCCTCCACTTT	CASSPGTPRGSPLHF
NA	TRBV9	NA	TRBJ2-2	TGTGCCAGCAGCGTAGGTGGGGGAACTGCTCATGCCGGGGAGCTGTTTTTT	CASSVGGGTAHAGELFF
once	TRBV28	TRBD2	TRBJ2-1	TGTGCCAGCAGCTTCGGGCGGGAGCTGTACAATGAGCAGTTCTTC	CASSFGRELYNEQFF
once	TRBV5-4	NA	TRBJ1-6	TGTGCCAGCAGCTCCTCAGCGACTGGATCACCCCTCCACTTT	CASSSSATGSPLHF
NA	TRBV18	TRBD1	TRBJ2-7	TGTGCCAGCTCACCGGGGACAGGCCCCGGGGAGCAGTACTTC	CASSPGTGPGEQYF
NA	TRBV12-3/TRBV12-4	NA	TRBJ1-5	TGTGCCAGCAGGGTGTTGGGCCAGCCCCAGCATTTT	CASRVLGQPQHF
NA	TRBV6-6	TRBD2	TRBJ2-5	TGTGCCAGCAGTTATTGGGCTAGCGGACAAGAGACCCAGTACTTC	CASSYWASGQETQYF
NA	TRBV15	NA	TRBJ1-6	TGTGCCACCAGCAGAGCCATTAGCTCCTATAATTCACCCCTCCACTTT	CATSRAISSYNSPLHF
NA	TRBV28	NA	TRBJ1-5	TGTGCCAGCAGCCCCTGGGCCAGGGACATTAGCAATCAGCCCCAGCATTTT	CASSPWARDISNQPQHF
NA	TRBV12-3/TRBV12-4	NA	TRBJ2-1	TGTGCCAGCAGTTACCACAATGAGCAGTTCTTC	CASSYHNEQFF
NA	TRBV7-8	TRBD2	TRBJ2-5	TGTGCCAGCAGCTTAGATACGGGAGGGGTGGAGCTGAAGACCCAGTACTTC	CASSLDTGGVELKTQYF
NA	TRBV19	TRBD1	TRBJ2-7	TGTGCCAGTAGTCCAGGGGACAGCTCCTACGAGCAGTACTTC	CASSPGDSSYEQYF
NA	TRBV4-1	NA	TRBJ1-1	TGCGCCAGCAGCCAAGATAACAGGCCCCCCACTGAAGCTTTCTTT	CASSQDNRPPTEAFF
once	TRBV30	TRBD1	TRBJ1-1	TGTGCCTGGATCGGAAGGGACAGGGAGAGAGGCATGGGCCTCATGAACACTGAAGCTTTCTTT	CAWIGRDRERGMGLMNTEAFF
once	TRBV10-3	TRBD1	TRBJ2-7	TGTGCCATCAGTGAACGGGACAGTACCTACGAGCAGTACTTC	CAISERDSTYEQYF